The 19 T cell receptor beta chains in this list originate from one sample, sequenced in a study of a mutant IDH1 vaccine in newly diagnosed glioma. Libraries were prepared by immunoSEQ multiplex PCR; TCRdb keeps only in-frame clonotypes and omits some of them. The sample lists tens of thousands of clones, about 91% occurring once. These TCRs' antigens remain unknown. Described time point: week 5, during vaccination. Mutant IDH1 20-mer peptide, at 300 ug, made up each vaccine dose, with topical imiquimod. This material consisted of PBMCs, taken from a glioma patient whose treatment included an IDH1 peptide vaccine. The receptors were gathered from a woman aged 45-65 years with glioma.

CDR3 DNA sequence: TGTGCCAGCAGCTTCTCAGCTTCGAACACCGGGGAGCTGTTTTTT. Protein product: CASSFSASNTGELFF. V and J are TRBV7-3 and TRBJ2-2; D is undetermined. This CDR3 has 15 residues. Trimming took 3 bases from V and 0 from J, leaving 8 bases between them. Germline values: CDR1 SGHTA, CDR2 FQGTGA. The entire variable domain, with the rest obtained from reference TRBV7-3 and TRBJ2-2, is as follows: GAGVSQTPSNKVTEKGKYVELRCDPISGHTALYWYRQSLGQGPEFLIYFQGTGAADDSGLPNDRFFAVRPEGSVSTLKIQRTERGDSAVYLCASSFSASNTGELFFGEGSRLTVL.

This clone was seen more than once but under ten times. V and J are TRBV5-1 and TRBJ1-3, with no clear D. Germline CDR1 and CDR2: SGHRS and YFSETQ. The CDR3 is 15 residues long. Deletions cut 0 bases from V and 2 bases from J, with 9 bases between. The CDR3 coding sequence is TGCGCCAGCAGCTTGGGGGCAGCAACTGGAAACACCATATATTTT. Translating it yields CASSLGAATGNTIYF.

The rearrangement joins TRBV5-1 to TRBJ1-4, with TRBD1 matching over 8 bases. Germline CDR1 and CDR2: SGHRS and YFSETQ. The CDR3 covers 16 residues. Losses at the gene ends were 2 bases for V and 0 bases for J; bases not matched to a gene: 3. CDR3 DNA: TGCGCCAGCAGCTTCCAGGACAGGGCAACTAATGAAAAACTGTTTTTT. Its translation is CASSFQDRATNEKLFF.

This chain links TRBV7-9 with TRBJ2-3; 9 positions agree with TRBD2. The V gene end was trimmed by 7 bases and the J gene end by 1 base; junction bases not matched to a gene: 12. Germline CDR1 reads SEHNR; CDR2 reads FQNEAQ (reference sequence). This CDR3 has 17 residues. For the CDR3, the DNA is TGTGCCAGCATCCCTGGGCGGGAGGGCCCGGGCACAGATACGCAGTATTTT. Translating it yields CASIPGREGPGTDTQYF.

CDR3 bases: TGCGCCAGCAGCTTGGATCCAGGGGGCTGGGAGACCCAGTACTTC. Protein sequence: CASSLDPGGWETQYF. The chain combines TRBV5-1 with TRBJ2-5, with TRBD1 matching over 8 bases. CDR3 length equals 15 residues. V dropped 0 bases and J dropped 5; count of bases not matched to a gene: 6. Germline CDR1 is SGHRS and CDR2 is YFSETQ. Combining the CDR3 with reference TRBV5-1 and TRBJ2-5 gives the whole variable domain KAGVTQTPRYLIKTRGQQVTLSCSPISGHRSVSWYQQTPGQGLQFLFEYFSETQRNKGNFPGRFSGRQFSNSRSEMNVSTLELGDSALYLCASSLDPGGWETQYFGPGTRLLVL.

This chain links TRBV5-1 with TRBJ2-5, with 8 bases identical to TRBD1. The J call may be faulty, since TRBJ2-7 better matches the DNA end. Germline assignment: CDR1 SGHRS and CDR2 YFSETQ. The CDR3 sequence is 16 residues long. Here the CDR3 reads CASSLAIGTGSYEQYF. CDR3 nucleotides: TGCGCCAGCAGCTTGGCGATCGGGACAGGCTCCTACGAGCAGTACTTC.

The V call is TRBV11-2, the J call TRBJ1-6; a weak D match, TRBD1 (5 bases). The germline V gene has CDR1 SGHAT and CDR2 FQNNGV. Trimming left V 2 bases short and J 7 bases short, with 9 bases between. The CDR3 is made up of 14 amino acids. CDR3 DNA: TGTGCCAGCAGCTTACAGGGAGTAAATTCACCCCTCCACTTT. It is translated as CASSLQGVNSPLHF.

By share, this clone ranks as medium-sized. This chain uses TRBV28 with TRBJ2-5; D assignment may be TRBD1 or TRBD2 (6 bases each). CDR3 size: 15 residues. CDR1 is MDHEN, CDR2 SYDVKM, per germline. Trimming removed 6 bases at V and 2 bases at J, with 16 bases between. In DNA form, the CDR3 reads TGTGCCAGCAGCCGACGGGGGCGCTTACAAGAGACCCAGTACTTC. Amino acid sequence: CASSRRGRLQETQYF.

This rearrangement joins TRBV10-2 to TRBJ1-4; 7 positions agree with TRBD1. With V trimmed by 4 bases and J by 4 bases, 6 bases remained unmatched. Per germline, CDR1 WSHSY and CDR2 SAAADI. There are 15 residues in the CDR3. The CDR3, as DNA: TGCGCCAGCAGTGGCCGACAGGGCTTTAATGAAAAACTGTTTTTT. Its protein product is CASSGRQGFNEKLFF.

This clone showed up just once. The rearrangement joins TRBV6-6 to TRBJ1-5, with D perhaps TRBD1 (5 bases). The CDR3 spans 14 residues. The V and J ends lost 7 bases and 0 bases respectively, with 10 bases between them. CDR1 and CDR2 from the germline V gene are MNHNY and SVGAGI (reference sequence). This CDR3 reads CASTLTDSNQPQHF. The DNA for the CDR3 is TGTGCCAGCACGTTGACAGATAGCAATCAGCCCCAGCATTTT.

The rearrangement joins TRBV5-1 to TRBJ2-3; maybe TRBD2 (6 bases). V lost 7 bases and J lost 0, with 9 bases in between. This CDR3 is 13 amino acids long. Germline V gene lookup returns CDR1 SGHRS and CDR2 YFSETQ. The CDR3 here is CASSSGSTDTQYF. CDR3 DNA sequence: TGCGCCAGCTCCAGCGGGAGCACAGATACGCAGTATTTT.

This chain connects TRBV13 to TRBJ2-3, with 9 bases identical to TRBD1. Germline V gene data show CDR1 as PRHDT and CDR2 as FYEKMQ (reference sequence). This CDR3 is 15 amino acids long. V lost 5 bases, J lost 4 bases, and 7 bases stayed unmatched. CDR3 protein: CASSPDRGISDTQYF. The CDR3 nucleotides read TGTGCCAGCAGCCCGGACAGGGGAATTTCAGATACGCAGTATTTT.

The chain joins TRBV19 to TRBJ1-1; D gene ambiguous. Germline CDR1 reads LNHDA; CDR2 reads SQIVND (reference sequence). The V end lost 8 bases, the J end lost 3 bases, and 13 bases lay between the germline ends. There are 13 residues in the CDR3. This CDR3 is CASAARPDTEAFF. Here the CDR3 DNA reads TGTGCCAGTGCCGCCCGGCCGGACACTGAAGCTTTCTTT.

V and J are TRBV6-5 and TRBJ1-4, with D maybe TRBD1 (6 bases). Germline V CDR1 and CDR2: MNHEY, SVGAGI. The V end lost 2 bases, the J end lost 8 bases, and 12 bases lay between the germline ends. This CDR3 has 14 amino acids. CDR3 DNA sequence: TGTGCCAGCAGTTACCAGGGGAGACCCGAAAAACTGTTTTTT. Amino acids: CASSYQGRPEKLFF.

In this sample, this clone turned up a few times. The chain is built from TRBV6-6 and TRBJ1-1; TRBD1 might be the D (6 bases). The CDR3 has 13 amino acids. Looked up from germline, CDR1 is MNHNY and CDR2 is SVGAGI (reference sequence). The germline V and J ends were trimmed by 7 bases and 1 base, with 10 bases remaining between them. CDR3 in amino acids: CASTPGQNTEAFF. CDR3 in DNA: TGTGCCAGCACACCGGGACAGAACACTGAAGCTTTCTTT.

The chain combines TRBV5-4 with TRBJ2-3, with 7 bases matching TRBD2. Germline V lookup: CDR1 SGHNT, CDR2 YYREEE (reference sequence). This CDR3 region has 15 residues. Trimming at V came to 1 base and at J to 2 bases, leaving 4 bases not matched to a gene. The CDR3 DNA follows: TGTGCCAGCAGCTTGTTGCTAGCGGCCACAGATACGCAGTATTTT. Its protein product is CASSLLLAATDTQYF.

This chain connects TRBV7-9 to TRBJ1-2, with TRBD1 as a possible D gene (6 bases). The CDR3 has 14 amino acids. V lost 1 base, J lost 6 bases, and 12 bases lay in between. The V gene's germline CDR1 is SEHNR and CDR2 FQNEAQ (reference sequence). This chain's CDR3 is CASSLVPGGDGYTF. CDR3 in DNA: TGTGCCAGCAGCTTAGTACCCGGGGGCGATGGCTACACCTTC.

This chain connects TRBV6-5 to TRBJ1-5, with no clear D. The CDR3 consists of 12 residues. V dropped 2 bases and J dropped 5 bases, with 4 bases sitting between them. Germline lookup yields CDR1 MNHEY and CDR2 SVGAGI. CDR3 loop: CASSYGDQPQHF. CDR3 nucleotide sequence: TGTGCCAGCAGTTACGGCGATCAGCCCCAGCATTTT.

The rearrangement joins TRBV25-1 to TRBJ2-4; D is unresolved. Germline lookup yields CDR1 MGHDK and CDR2 SYGVNS. The V gene lost 1 base and the J gene lost 4 bases, with 14 bases spanning the gap. CDR3 length equals 16 residues. The CDR3 sequence: CASSEFKGSEKNIQYF. In nucleotides, the CDR3 is TGTGCCAGCAGTGAATTTAAGGGATCGGAGAAAAACATTCAGTACTTC.